This is a list of T cell receptor beta chains from one sample in a study of control samples from healthy donors and cancer patients. Profiling relied on immunoSEQ multiplex PCR, and the TCRdb table lists in-frame clones only, not all of them. The table lists around 99,000 clones, roughly 91% of them singletons. Material for sequencing was blood. Every receptor here comes from a woman in her 50s in good health. Each CDR3 is given without its conserved first and last residue.

TRBJ1-1,TRBV6-5,ASSYGSGLVNTEAF
TRBJ2-7,TRBV11-3,ASGRTIYEQY
TRBJ1-2,TRBV19,ASGRTGLGYGYT
TRBJ1-1,TRBV7-8,ASSLARTYTEAF
TRBJ2-1,TRBV2,ASFPNPF
TRBJ2-1,TRBV11-2,ASSSRTSGGPEQF
TRBJ2-5,TRBV7-9,ASRPHWGDETQY
TRBJ1-2,TRBV30,ALPSGSTRYGYT
TRBJ1-6,TRBV5-1,ASSPTAGQKNSPLH
TRBJ1-6,TRBV3-1/TRBV3-2,ASSPSRGGISPLH
TRBJ2-2,TRBV5-5,ASSLVPAQWDQSTGELF
TRBJ2-7,TRBV5-6,ASSPYWTGSYEQY
TRBJ2-1,TRBV7-7,ASSLNGGVNEQF
TRBJ2-7,TRBV7-8,ASSLDGGWPSYEQY
TRBJ2-4,TRBV7-9,ASSWYDRMADIQY
TRBJ2-5,TRBV27,ASSSMGGLQETQY
TRBJ1-1,TRBV7-3,ASSLGSNTEAF
TRBJ2-6,TRBV5-5,ASSLAAVTGANVLT
TRBJ2-2,TRBV24-1,ATSHTRTGNTGELF
TRBJ1-4,TRBV2,ASSEMAKSNEKLF
TRBJ2-5,TRBV30,AWSVARTSGGYQETQY
TRBJ2-2,TRBV2,ASSGAGLAGGPNTGELF
TRBJ1-4,TRBV4-1,ASSQSTGVGEATNEKLF
TRBJ2-1,TRBV7-3,ASSTRGEQF
TRBJ2-1,TRBV4-3,ASSQDPHSSSYNEQF
TRBJ1-1,TRBV7-3,ASSLALRGAEAF
TRBJ2-1,TRBV7-7,ASSAESWTSRGNEQF
TRBJ1-6,TRBV5-1,ASRGRRDWNSPLH
TRBJ2-1,TRBV2,ATSLGPLGNEQF
TRBJ1-6,TRBV2,ASTKYREVNSPLH
TRBJ1-4,TRBV5-5,ASSLDRGGGEKLF
TRBJ2-1,TRBV27,ASSLGTVAYNEQF
TRBJ2-3,TRBV10-1,ASSDSPGTKPDTQY
TRBJ2-2,TRBV6-4,ASSPNLLTGELF
TRBJ2-5,TRBV30,AWSVTGFTQY
TRBJ2-3,TRBV5-6,ASSRNRGTDTQY
TRBJ2-1,TRBV3-1/TRBV3-2,ASSGTLSGGAYEQF
TRBJ1-2,TRBV7-6,ASSLAGGSSGGYT
TRBJ1-5,TRBV2,ASSADGRNQPQH
TRBJ1-6,TRBV18,ASSPLDRGDSPLH
TRBJ2-3,TRBV9,ASGPGFGGLTDTQY
TRBJ1-5,TRBV2,ASRTGGNQPQH
TRBJ1-5,TRBV21-1,ASSNPGQGPNQPQH
TRBJ2-5,TRBV15,ATSRDREGETQY
TRBJ2-7,TRBV18,ASSPGTSYEQY
TRBJ2-1,TRBV4-2,ASSQGATSGDFDEQF
TRBJ2-5,TRBV6-5,ASQKGGTEETQY
TRBJ2-1,TRBV30,AWTILAGAYNEQF